This T cell receptor beta chain was captured in a study of cytomegalovirus exposure and HLA in healthy donors. Trimming left V 0 bases short and J 2 bases short, with 10 bases between. Germline values: CDR1 SGHRS, CDR2 YFSETQ. The CDR3 loop spans 15 amino acids. The PCR ran on 60 Vbeta and 13 Jbeta primers. Profiled with immunoSEQ multiplex PCR; TCRdb holds only in-frame clones, not every one. Among about 110,000 clones listed, around 80% were seen once. The genes are TRBV5-1 and TRBJ2-3; unclear D gene. Sequencing used PBMCs. This receptor was obtained from a young woman in good health and CMV-seropositive. The CDR3 nucleotides read TGCGCCAGCAGCTTGGTAGCAGATATCACAGATACGCAGTATTTT. The encoded protein is CASSLVADITDTQYF.